This TCR beta chain is drawn from a study of blood T cell repertoires in COVID-19. In the study overall: Acute and convalescent COVID-19 specimens originated in the United States, Italy and Spain. The analysed material was cDNA or gDNA that came from T cells, B-cell-depleted T cells, or PBMCs.

This CDR3 spans 16 amino acids. Between the trimmed V and J ends, which lost 1 base and 1 base, there was a span of 11 bases. Germline V gene sequence: CDR1 MNHEY, CDR2 SMNVEV (reference sequence). In the original analysis: Estimates of nucleated cell counts were drawn from the amplification of reference gene primers. Libraries were prepared by immunoSEQ multiplex PCR; TCRdb keeps only in-frame clonotypes and omits some of them. From that table come the V and J calls and clone size; the DNA was used to work out D and trimming. This table holds 200,000 to 250,000 clones, about four fifths found once. The sequencing sample was made of peripheral blood. The TCR sequence derives from a woman between 50 and 59 years old with active or convalescent COVID-19. The rearrangement uses TRBV27 and TRBJ2-4; D may be TRBD2 (6 bases). The CDR3 region is CASSLYPGAAKNIQYF. The CDR3 nucleotides are TGTGCCAGCAGTTTATATCCGGGAGCTGCCAAAAACATTCAGTACTTC.